What follows is one TCR beta chain and its context. Its specificity is unknown. Trimming took off 6 bases at V and 2 bases at J, with 14 bases between the two ends. Germline CDR1 MDHEN, CDR2 SYDVKM. The CDR3 loop spans 14 amino acids. The sample is drawn from a study of T cells in narcolepsy. Across the study: Patients with NT1 or NT2 and healthy control donors were enrolled.

Method: immunoSEQ multiplex PCR; TCRdb's copy keeps in-frame clones and lacks some. The data show about 33,000 clones, about 80% seen once. Study-wide results and caveats: Comparing one patient's CSF and blood CD4+ clonotypes highlighted HCRT- and TRIB2-specific autoreactive clonotypes. Autoreactive clonotypes reportedly recurred in blood of same and different patients, not controls.

The chain carries TRBV28 and TRBJ2-7; the D is unclear. Sequencing was done on a sample of CD45RA- memory CD4+ T cells from PBMCs. The receptor's source is a human donor with narcolepsy. The CDR3 sequence: CASSQQPAAYEQYF. DNA of the CDR3: TGTGCCAGCAGCCAACAGCCAGCCGCCTACGAGCAGTACTTC.